This is a list of T cell receptor beta chains from one sample in a study of T cell repertoires in cytomegalovirus infection. TCRdb re-called the reads through MiXCR, storing one row per CDR3 protein. The data show roughly 200,000 distinct CDR3 sequences, about 15% seen once. Sequencing was performed on CD8+ T cells from PBMCs. These receptor sequences come from a human donor in good health (CMV status not recorded). Some clones in this sample may be carry-over from other donors' samples. Each CDR3 is given with its conserved first and last residue. A D gene is named only where the DNA matches it firmly. Only some rows state a clone size, as once, few, many or a class for expanded clones.

v_gene	j_gene	d_gene	abundance	CDR3aa	CDR3nt
TRBV7-2	TRBJ1-5	-	few	CASSFTGDKNQPQHF	TGTGCCAGCAGCTTTACGGGGGATAAGAATCAGCCCCAGCATTTT
TRBV5-6	TRBJ2-7	-	few	CASSLALTYEQYF	TGTGCCAGCAGCTTGGCCCTGACTTACGAGCAGTACTTC
TRBV12-3/TRBV12-4	TRBJ2-2	-	few	CASSFWAGQKDLPPGELFF	TGTGCCAGCAGTTTTTGGGCAGGCCAAAAAGACCTCCCCCCCGGGGAGCTGTTTTTT
TRBV6-4	TRBJ2-2	-	-	CASSDLTGELFF	TGTGCCAGCAGTGACCTGACCGGGGAGCTGTTTTTT
TRBV29-1	TRBJ2-2	-	-	CSVGGDYTGELFF	TGCAGCGTTGGGGGAGATTACACCGGGGAGCTGTTTTTT
TRBV5-6	TRBJ2-7	-	many	CASSFKVSSYEQYF	TGTGCCAGCAGCTTCAAAGTCAGCTCCTACGAGCAGTACTTC
TRBV2	TRBJ2-7	TRBD1	few	CASSRTGGLNDYEQYF	TGTGCCAGCTCGCGGACAGGGGGCCTAAATGACTACGAGCAGTACTTC
TRBV20-1	TRBJ1-1	-	few	CSAGGGRDTEAFF	TGCAGTGCTGGGGGCGGACGGGACACTGAAGCTTTCTTT
TRBV7-8	TRBJ1-4	-	-	CASRQGRKLFF	TGTGCCAGCAGACAGGGTCGAAAACTGTTTTTT
TRBV12-5	TRBJ2-1	-	-	CASGLVGRGPSYNEQFF	TGTGCTAGTGGTTTGGTCGGGCGGGGGCCATCCTACAATGAGCAGTTCTTC
TRBV29-1	TRBJ2-4	TRBD1	few	CSAISRDRVIAKNIQYF	TGCAGCGCCATATCCCGGGACAGGGTGATAGCCAAAAACATTCAGTACTTC
TRBV11-2	TRBJ2-7	-	few	CASSLEGDWSEQYF	TGTGCCAGCAGCTTAGAGGGGGACTGGTCCGAGCAGTACTTC
TRBV6-2/TRBV6-3	TRBJ2-1	TRBD1	few	CASSTRRGGGYEQFF	TGTGCCAGCAGTACTCGGAGAGGGGGCGGGTATGAGCAGTTCTTC
TRBV5-8	TRBJ2-1	-	-	CASSFKGNEQFF	TGTGCCAGCAGCTTTAAGGGGAATGAGCAGTTCTTC
TRBV4-3	TRBJ2-7	-	few	CASSQGVGGNEQYF	TGCGCCAGCAGCCAAGGTGTGGGTGGAAACGAGCAGTACTTC
TRBV20-1	TRBJ1-3	-	-	CSARDKKGLPGNTIYF	TGCAGTGCTAGAGATAAAAAAGGTCTCCCTGGAAACACCATATATTTT
TRBV28	TRBJ1-2	TRBD1	few	CASNTGTGDGYTF	TGTGCCAGCAACACCGGGACAGGGGATGGCTACACCTTC
TRBV7-2	TRBJ2-7	-	few	CASSPFDRSYEQYF	TGTGCCAGCAGCCCGTTCGACAGATCCTACGAGCAGTACTTC
TRBV7-2	TRBJ2-7	TRBD1	-	CASRTLTGTYEQYF	TGTGCCAGCAGGACTTTGACAGGGACCTACGAGCAGTACTTC
TRBV7-2	TRBJ2-1	TRBD2	-	CASSPRTSGPGEFF	TGTGCCAGCAGCCCCCGGACTAGCGGGCCTGGGGAGTTCTTC
TRBV6-2/TRBV6-3	TRBJ2-6	-	-	CASSYSKGGPNGANVLTF	TGTGCCAGCAGTTACTCGAAAGGGGGGCCTAATGGGGCCAACGTCCTGACTTTC
TRBV7-8	TRBJ1-5	TRBD1	many	CASSSGQGHQPQHF	TGTGCCAGCAGTTCAGGACAGGGTCACCAGCCCCAGCATTTT
TRBV29-1	TRBJ2-3	TRBD2	-	CSVEMAGGYTQYF	TGCAGCGTTGAGATGGCGGGGGGATATACGCAGTATTTT
TRBV11-2	TRBJ1-2	-	few	CASSWGTEGWYTF	TGTGCCAGCAGCTGGGGCACAGAGGGGTGGTACACCTTC
TRBV5-5	TRBJ2-7	TRBD1	few	CASCEGARAYEQYF	TGTGCCAGCTGTGAGGGGGCCCGGGCTTACGAGCAGTACTTC
TRBV7-2	TRBJ2-7	-	few	CASSLSGGAWYEQYF	TGTGCCAGCAGCCTTTCTGGGGGGGCTTGGTACGAGCAGTACTTC
TRBV5-5	TRBJ2-2	-	few	CASSLGPGSRNTGELFF	TGTGCCAGCAGCTTGGGTCCAGGGTCTAGAAACACCGGGGAGCTGTTTTTT
TRBV28	TRBJ2-1	-	many	CASSYGGNEQFF	TGTGCCAGCAGTTATGGGGGAAATGAGCAGTTCTTC
TRBV7-6	TRBJ2-7	-	many	CASSPRAVADYEQYF	TGTGCCAGCAGCCCCCGGGCGGTAGCGGATTACGAGCAGTACTTC
TRBV7-2	TRBJ1-1	TRBD1	many	CASSLSRGRANTEAFF	TGTGCCAGCAGCTTAAGTAGGGGGCGAGCGAACACTGAAGCTTTCTTT
TRBV7-8	TRBJ1-1	-	few	CASSLYAANTEAFF	TGTGCCAGCAGCCTCTACGCCGCGAACACTGAAGCTTTCTTT